This TCR beta chain was observed in a study of cytotoxic CD8 clonotypes in ibrutinib-treated CLL. The CDR3 spans 14 residues. Germline V CDR1 and CDR2: ENHRY, SYGVKD. The V end was cut by 2 bases, the J end by 2 bases, with 7 bases between. The table came from immunoSEQ multiplex PCR; TCRdb's copy has only in-frame clones and leaves some out. The repertoire holds roughly 45,000 clones, 65% seen once, with roughly 21% in the top ten. The material was PBMCs, obtained after 24 months of ibrutinib treatment. The receptor was isolated from a human donor with chronic lymphocytic leukemia. The chain is built from TRBV10-3 and TRBJ1-3; the D is unclear. Here the CDR3 reads CAISEAEAGNTIYF. CDR3 bases: TGTGCCATCAGTGAGGCGGAGGCTGGAAACACCATATATTTT.